The sequence of this T cell receptor (beta chain) was determined in a study of blood T cells in healthy people across ages. Overall study context: About one barcoded beta molecule per two T cells was the capture yield of template switching.

Using a J-beta primer mix together with a sample-barcoded 5' primer, a second PCR was run for roughly 7 to 12 cycles. MiXCR, applied by TCRdb to the 5' RACE reads, yields one record per CDR3 protein. The sample shows approximately 1.5 million distinct CDR3 sequences, 30% to 40% of them seen only once. Individuals who donated were healthy Caucasians from Russia aged roughly 6 to 90. The CDR3 length is 18 residues. Germline V CDR1 and CDR2: SGHKS, YYEKEE (reference sequence). J gave up 3 bases and V 0 bases, and 8 bases lay outside the gene matches. The sequencing sample was made of blood. The TCR was taken from a woman aged 30 to 39 in good health. The genes are TRBV5-5 and TRBJ2-1; 11 bases are shared with TRBD2. For the CDR3, the DNA is TGTGCCAGCAGCTTGGTTCCGACCGGGACTAGCGGCTACAATGAGCAGTTCTTC. It yields the protein CASSLVPTGTSGYNEQFF.